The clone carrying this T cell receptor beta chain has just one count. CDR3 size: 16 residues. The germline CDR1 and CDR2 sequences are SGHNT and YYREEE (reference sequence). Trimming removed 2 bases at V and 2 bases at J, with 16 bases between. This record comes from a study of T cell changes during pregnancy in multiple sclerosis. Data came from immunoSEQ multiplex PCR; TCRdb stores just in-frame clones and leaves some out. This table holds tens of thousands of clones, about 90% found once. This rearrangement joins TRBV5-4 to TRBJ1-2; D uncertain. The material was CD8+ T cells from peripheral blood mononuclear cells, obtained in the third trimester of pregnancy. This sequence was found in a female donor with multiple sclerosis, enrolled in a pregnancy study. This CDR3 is CASSFELEAVNYGYTF. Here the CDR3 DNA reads TGTGCCAGCAGCTTCGAGTTAGAAGCGGTGAACTATGGCTACACCTTC.